This T cell receptor (beta chain) originates from a study of cytomegalovirus exposure and HLA in healthy donors. Findings of the study overall: Altogether, 160 or so TCR beta chains were recorded as cytomegalovirus-associated. In a later analysis, DRB1 alleles had the most associated TCRs; HLA-C alleles the fewest.

The PCR made use of 60 Vbeta and 13 Jbeta primers. Original processing methods: In a later analysis, of 80 million to 90 million unique beta chains, roughly 11 million appeared in at least two donors. Produced via immunoSEQ multiplex PCR; TCRdb's table is partial and in-frame only. V and J calls and clone size follow that table, whereas D and trimming were derived from the DNA. The table has fewer than 200,000 clones, approximately 73% seen once. The donors (healthy individuals) were bone marrow donors. The germline CDR1 and CDR2 sequences are SGHDN and FVKESK. V was clipped by 1 base and J by 14 bases, with 12 bases between them. The CDR3 contains 13 residues. Concerning this clone: The antigen is undetermined.

The source material was PBMCs. The sequence came from a woman between 18 and 30 years old in good health and CMV-seropositive. The chain is built from TRBV14 and TRBJ1-6, with D possibly TRBD1 on 5 matching bases. The CDR3 loop reads CASSQVPQGSLHF. The CDR3 bases are TGTGCCAGCAGCCAAGTCCCCCAGGGTTCCCTCCACTTT.